What follows are 30 T cell receptor beta chains derived from one specimen sequenced in a study of shared clonotypes between healthy human individuals. Assay used: immunoSEQ multiplex PCR; TCRdb lists only in-frame clones, some missing. The sample yields 2 million to 2.5 million clones, 90% to 95% seen once. The sequencing input was naive CD4+ T cells from PBMCs. This sample's subset: CD45RA+ positively selected. The origin of the receptors is a man between 18 and 35 years old in good health. Some clones in this sample may be carry-over from other donors' samples.

The chain has TRBV19 and TRBJ1-2; D is unclear. CDR3 length: 14 residues. Germline V gene sequence: CDR1 LNHDA, CDR2 SQIVND (reference sequence). With 0 bases removed from V and 3 bases from J, the gap between germline ends came to 8 bases. CDR3 in amino acids: CASSIDGSYYGYTF. The CDR3 bases are TGTGCCAGTAGTATAGATGGGAGCTACTATGGCTACACCTTC.

The V and J genes are TRBV4-2 and TRBJ2-3, with 9 bases fitting TRBD2. This CDR3 contains 19 residues. The V gene end was trimmed by 0 bases and the J gene end by 3 bases; junction bases not matched to a gene: 13. From germline, CDR1 is LGHNA and CDR2 YNFKEQ. The CDR3 DNA is TGTGCCAGCAGCCAAGATAACCCCCTCCTTCTAGCGGGAACAGATACGCAGTATTTT. This codes for CASSQDNPLLLAGTDTQYF.

This chain links TRBV5-6 with TRBJ2-3; perhaps TRBD2 as D (6 bases). This CDR3 has 16 residues. With 7 bases removed from V and 2 bases from J, the gap between germline ends came to 20 bases. CDR1 is SGHDT and CDR2 is YYEEEE in the germline V gene. CDR3 loop: CASRTLEGGITDTQYF. The CDR3 DNA is TGTGCCAGCCGAACCTTGGAGGGAGGAATCACAGATACGCAGTATTTT.

The rearrangement uses TRBV7-6 and TRBJ2-3; no clear D gene. The CDR3 consists of 13 residues. The germline V gene has CDR1 SGHVS and CDR2 FNYEAQ. V dropped 3 bases and J dropped 5 bases, with 9 bases sitting between them. The CDR3 DNA is TGTGCCAGCAGCTTCAAGGAACGAGATACGCAGTATTTT. It specifies CASSFKERDTQYF.

V usage is TRBV30 and J usage is TRBJ2-1; D is perhaps TRBD2 (6 bases). Trimming took 4 bases from V and 6 from J, leaving 16 bases between them. CDR3 size: 14 residues. Germline CDR1 GTSNPN, CDR2 SVGIG (reference sequence). CDR3 coding DNA: TGTGCCTGGAAACCGGGACTCCACGTCAATGAGCAGTTCTTC. Protein: CAWKPGLHVNEQFF.

The rearrangement joins TRBV6-5 to TRBJ2-1; a weak D match, TRBD2 (6 bases). The V and J ends lost 4 bases and 9 bases respectively, with 19 bases between them. The CDR3 covers 15 residues. Germline lookup yields CDR1 MNHEY and CDR2 SVGAGI. The CDR3 DNA reads TGTGCCAGCAGTTCCCGATGGGCTAGCGCGGGTGAGCAGTTCTTC. The encoded protein is CASSSRWASAGEQFF.

This clone is a singleton in its sample. This sample also contains other DNA sequences that code for the same CDR3. V gene TRBV5-1 combines with J gene TRBJ1-5, with TRBD1 matching 7 bases. Germline CDR1 SGHRS, CDR2 YFSETQ. This CDR3 is 14 amino acids long. V gave up 0 bases and J gave up 5 bases; unmatched junction bases: 2. The CDR3 DNA follows: TGCGCCAGCAGCTTGGGTACAGGGGATCAGCCCCAGCATTTT. Its protein is CASSLGTGDQPQHF.

The chain carries TRBV7-3 and TRBJ2-1; D perhaps matches TRBD1 (6 bases). Germline CDR1 SGHTA, CDR2 FQGTGA. The CDR3 is 13 amino acids. Trimming pared 4 bases from V and 8 bases from J, leaving 12 bases between. Here the CDR3 reads CASSWGRRDEQFF. The CDR3 bases are TGTGCCAGCAGCTGGGGGCGTCGGGATGAGCAGTTCTTC. Supplemented by reference TRBV7-3 and TRBJ2-1, the full variable domain reads GAGVSQTPSNKVTEKGKYVELRCDPISGHTALYWYRQSLGQGPEFLIYFQGTGAADDSGLPNDRFFAVRPEGSVSTLKIQRTERGDSAVYLCASSWGRRDEQFFGPGTRLTVL.

J is TRBJ2-3 and V is TRBV28, with 13 nucleotides matching TRBD2. This CDR3 spans 16 amino acids. With 5 bases clipped from V and 12 bases from J, the junction kept 14 bases outside the gene matches. The germline CDR1 and CDR2 sequences are MDHEN and SYDVKM. CDR3 protein: CASSEIGTSGVLGQYF. The CDR3 DNA sequence: TGTGCCAGCAGTGAAATCGGGACTAGCGGGGTTCTAGGTCAGTATTTT. Based on the CDR3 plus reference TRBV28 and TRBJ2-3, the full variable domain is DVKVTQSSRYLVKRTGEKVFLECVQDMDHENMFWYRQDPGLGLRLIYFSYDVKMKEKGDIPEGYSVSREKKERFSLILESASTNQTSMYLCASSEIGTSGVLGQYFGPGTRLTVL.

This chain connects TRBV18 to TRBJ2-1; D might be TRBD1 (6 bases). The CDR3 has 15 amino acids. The germline V and J ends were trimmed by 5 bases and 4 bases, with 15 bases remaining between them. CDR1 and CDR2 from the germline V gene are KGHSH and LQKENI. Here the CDR3 DNA reads TGTGCCAGCTCAAGACAGGTCGCCAGTTACAATGAGCAGTTCTTC. This translates into CASSRQVASYNEQFF.

Worth noting for this clone: Additional DNA sequences in this sample encode the identical CDR3. This sequence joins TRBV28 and TRBJ2-1; TRBD2 might be the D (5 bases). CDR1 is MDHEN, CDR2 SYDVKM, per germline. The CDR3 has 11 residues. V was trimmed by 3 bases and J by 9 bases, leaving 6 bases between them. The chain's CDR3 is CASSLAGEQFF. The CDR3 region has the DNA TGTGCCAGCAGTTTGGCGGGTGAGCAGTTCTTC. The variable domain in full, completed from reference TRBV28 and TRBJ2-1, reads DVKVTQSSRYLVKRTGEKVFLECVQDMDHENMFWYRQDPGLGLRLIYFSYDVKMKEKGDIPEGYSVSREKKERFSLILESASTNQTSMYLCASSLAGEQFFGPGTRLTVL.

The rearrangement joins TRBV5-1 to TRBJ2-2; 9 nucleotides align to TRBD1. The CDR3 is made up of 16 amino acids. CDR1 and CDR2 from the germline V gene are SGHRS and YFSETQ. Trimming at V came to 0 bases and at J to 4 bases, leaving 4 bases not matched to a gene. The CDR3 bases are TGCGCCAGCAGCTTGGTGGGACAGGGTGTCACCGGGGAGCTGTTTTTT. The encoded protein is CASSLVGQGVTGELFF.

The rearrangement uses TRBV28 and TRBJ2-7; 9 bases match TRBD2. Per the germline V gene, CDR1 is MDHEN and CDR2 is SYDVKM. The CDR3 spans 14 residues. Germline trimming cut 5 bases from V and 3 bases from J; bases unmatched to any gene: 5. DNA of the CDR3: TGTGCCAGCAGTATAGCGGGAGCGAGCTACGAGCAGTACTTC. This codes for CASSIAGASYEQYF.

CDR3 residues: CASSVASGMNYGYTF. CDR3 nucleotides: TGTGCCAGCAGCGTAGCTAGCGGAATGAACTATGGCTACACCTTC. V is TRBV9 and J is TRBJ1-2; D uncertain. Germline CDR1 is SGDLS and CDR2 is YYNGEE. The length of the CDR3 is 15 residues. Trimming shortened V by 0 bases and J by 2 bases, and 11 bases separated the two germline ends.

This chain joins TRBV30 and TRBJ1-4; TRBD1 aligns across 7 bases. The length of the CDR3 is 14 residues. CDR1 is GTSNPN and CDR2 is SVGIG in the germline V gene (reference sequence). V trimming: 3 bases; J trimming: 7 bases; junction bases outside the gene matches: 8. The CDR3 sequence is CAWRVPGGGEKLFF. The CDR3, as DNA: TGTGCCTGGAGGGTTCCAGGGGGTGGTGAAAAACTGTTTTTT. Looking up the rest from reference TRBV30 and TRBJ1-4 gives the full variable domain: SQTIHQWPATLVQPVGSPLSLECTVEGTSNPNLYWYRQAAGRGLQLLFYSVGIGQISSEVPQNLSASRPQDRQFILSSKKLLLSDSGFYLCAWRVPGGGEKLFFGSGTQLSVL.

This clone was observed a single time. The chain recombines TRBV5-6 with TRBJ2-3; D is perhaps TRBD1 or TRBD2 (7 bases each). The CDR3 runs to 15 residues. V lost 4 bases to trimming and J lost 2 bases, with 14 bases between them. CDR1 and CDR2 from the germline V gene are SGHDT and YYEEEE. CDR3 residues: CASSRGGTATDTQYF. DNA for the CDR3: TGTGCCAGCAGCCGGGGAGGGACAGCCACAGATACGCAGTATTTT.

Details on this clone: One end of the junction fails to match germline, which may point to a read error. The V and J genes are TRBV30 and TRBJ1-5, with 8 bases aligning to TRBD1. CDR1 is GTSNPN, CDR2 SVGIG, per germline (reference sequence). This CDR3 has 13 amino acids. The CDR3 sequence is CARSTGGNQPQHF. CDR3 bases: TGTGCCCGGAGTACAGGGGGTAATCAGCCCCAGCATTTT.

The rearrangement joins TRBV6-5 to TRBJ1-2; D unclear. V lost 2 bases to trimming and J lost 4 bases, with 11 bases between them. The CDR3 totals 14 residues. CDR1 and CDR2 from the germline V gene are MNHEY and SVGAGI. The CDR3 sequence: CASSYRLRGYGYTF. CDR3 DNA: TGTGCCAGCAGTTACCGTTTACGAGGCTATGGCTACACCTTC.

This clone was seen once. The gene calls are TRBV7-9 and TRBJ2-1, with 7 positions matching TRBD2. The CDR3 totals 15 residues. With V trimmed by 5 bases and J by 5 bases, 9 bases remained unmatched. Germline CDR1 is SEHNR and CDR2 is FQNEAQ (reference sequence). DNA for the CDR3: TGTGCCAGCAGCGTCCGGGGACTATCCGACAATGAGCAGTTCTTC. This translates into CASSVRGLSDNEQFF.

J is TRBJ2-4 and V is TRBV6-6; possible D gene TRBD2, 5 bases. The CDR3 loop spans 13 amino acids. Germline V gene lookup returns CDR1 MNHNY and CDR2 SVGAGI (reference sequence). The germline V and J ends were trimmed by 10 bases and 7 bases, with 17 bases remaining between them. The CDR3 nucleotides read TGTGCCACCTTCCTAGCTGGGGAGAACATTCAGTACTTC. This gives the protein CATFLAGENIQYF.

The chain employs TRBV29-1 and TRBJ2-2, with unresolved D. Per the germline V gene, CDR1 is SQVTM and CDR2 is ANQGSEA. CDR3 length: 10 residues. V was pared by 5 bases and J by 3 bases, with 1 base between. DNA of the CDR3: TGCAGCGTTTACACCGGGGAGCTGTTTTTT. Translated: CSVYTGELFF.

This chain connects TRBV4-1 to TRBJ1-4, with 8 bases matching TRBD1. V lost 0 bases to trimming and J lost 5 bases; unmatched junction nucleotides: 2. The CDR3 is made up of 15 amino acids. Germline V lookup: CDR1 MGHRA, CDR2 YSYEKL. This CDR3 reads CASSQERDRNEKLFF. The CDR3 DNA reads TGCGCCAGCAGCCAAGAGAGGGACAGGAATGAAAAACTGTTTTTT.

This chain links TRBV28 with TRBJ1-2; D is unclear. Germline V gives CDR1 MDHEN, CDR2 SYDVKM. This CDR3 comprises 14 residues. V was pared by 6 bases and J by 2 bases, with 13 bases between. CDR3 residues: CASRSRSGNYGYTF. The DNA for the CDR3 is TGTGCCAGCAGGTCCCGGAGTGGGAACTATGGCTACACCTTC.

This chain connects TRBV18 to TRBJ1-1; maybe TRBD1 (6 bases). With 2 bases removed from V and 1 base from J, the gap between germline ends came to 11 bases. The CDR3 loop spans 15 amino acids. The V gene's germline CDR1 is KGHSH and CDR2 LQKENI. CDR3 sequence: CASSPNRVENTEAFF. The CDR3, as DNA: TGTGCCAGCTCACCAAACAGGGTGGAGAACACTGAAGCTTTCTTT.

This clone was seen only a few times. The same CDR3 can be traced to other DNA sequences in this sample. The gene calls are TRBV4-2 and TRBJ1-1; 7 bases fit TRBD1. This CDR3 is built from 14 residues. Per germline, CDR1 LGHNA and CDR2 YNFKEQ. The J segment lost 2 bases and the V segment lost 1 base, leaving 1 base of the junction unmatched. CDR3 loop: CASSQVGGNTEAFF. The CDR3 DNA is TGTGCCAGCAGCCAAGTAGGGGGCAACACTGAAGCTTTCTTT.

This clone was picked up a small number of times. This chain connects TRBV28 to TRBJ1-5; no reliable D call. Germline CDR1 and CDR2: MDHEN and SYDVKM. The V end was cut by 6 bases, the J end by 7 bases, with 10 bases between. CDR3 size: 12 residues. CDR3 sequence reads: CASSRPVQPQHF. In DNA, the CDR3 is TGTGCCAGCAGCCGCCCCGTGCAGCCCCAGCATTTT.

The chain joins TRBV19 to TRBJ2-7, with D perhaps assigned TRBD1 or TRBD2 (5 bases each). The ends were cut back, 6 bases at V and 1 base at J, with 16 bases in the middle. This CDR3 comprises 15 residues. Germline values: CDR1 LNHDA, CDR2 SQIVND (reference sequence). CDR3 nucleotide sequence: TGTGCCAGTAGACTCCGGGACGCCGGATCCTACGAGCAGTACTTC. Protein: CASRLRDAGSYEQYF.

Details on this clone: This sample includes further DNA sequences coding for the same CDR3. The chain uses TRBV5-1 and TRBJ1-4, with TRBD1 identical over 10 bases. The V gene's germline CDR1 is SGHRS and CDR2 YFSETQ. The CDR3 sequence is 15 residues long. The V and J ends lost 0 bases and 8 bases, in that order; junction bases with no gene match: 4. CDR3 DNA sequence: TGCGCCAGCAGCTTGGCGGGGACAGGGGAGGAAAAACTGTTTTTT. Translation gives CASSLAGTGEEKLFF. The entire variable domain, with the rest obtained from reference TRBV5-1 and TRBJ1-4, is as follows: KAGVTQTPRYLIKTRGQQVTLSCSPISGHRSVSWYQQTPGQGLQFLFEYFSETQRNKGNFPGRFSGRQFSNSRSEMNVSTLELGDSALYLCASSLAGTGEEKLFFGSGTQLSVL.

The rearrangement uses TRBV5-1 and TRBJ2-7; TRBD2 aligns across 7 bases. The CDR3 spans 15 residues. Trimming cost V 0 bases and J 2 bases; bases outside gene matches: 5. Germline loops: CDR1 SGHRS, CDR2 YFSETQ. The CDR3 DNA follows: TGCGCCAGCAGCTTGGCAGCGGGGAGGGCCTACGAGCAGTACTTC. This codes for CASSLAAGRAYEQYF.

V and J are TRBV2 and TRBJ2-7; no firm D call. CDR1 and CDR2 (germline): SNHLY, FYNNEI. Trimming cost V 5 bases and J 1 base, with 12 bases left between them. CDR3 size: 14 residues. CDR3 sequence reads: CASSPESVSYEQYF. CDR3 coding DNA: TGTGCCAGCAGTCCGGAGTCAGTATCCTACGAGCAGTACTTC.